The entry below gives a single T cell receptor (beta chain) sequence along with its context. No antigen is known for it. These data come from a study of T cell responses to AZD1222 COVID-19 vaccine. Across the whole study: Researchers grouped second doses given at about 4 or about 12 weeks into one pool.

The CDR3 sequence is 12 residues long. Germline assignment: CDR1 SGDLS and CDR2 YYNGEE. Trimming took off 0 bases at V and 4 bases at J, with 2 bases between the two ends. The study, taken as a whole, reports: Nearly half of spike-specific TCRs reportedly target unmutated variant regions.

The table came from immunoSEQ multiplex PCR; TCRdb's copy has only in-frame clones and leaves some out. This table holds 150,000 or so clones, around 89% found once. V gene TRBV9 combines with J gene TRBJ2-1; D gene uncertain. The receptor was isolated from an adult in good health. The source material was peripheral blood, sampled on day 0 of AZD1222 vaccination. The DNA for the CDR3 is TGTGCCAGCAGCGTAGAATACAATGAGCAGTTCTTC. Protein product: CASSVEYNEQFF.